A selection of T cell receptor beta chains follows, all from one sample in a study of early T cells in non-severe SARS-CoV-2 infection. TCRdb used MiXCR to reprocess the 5' RACE reads, holding one entry per CDR3 protein. The sample carries tens of thousands of distinct CDR3 sequences, around 16% recorded once. This sample comprised whole blood, obtained at baseline. The origin of the receptors is an adult who was a healthcare worker with PCR-confirmed SARS-CoV-2 infection or an uninfected control (not recorded which). CDR3s include the opening cysteine and the closing phenylalanine or tryptophan.

TRBJ2-1 | TRBV28 | CATNGGALAGEQFF
TRBJ2-7 | TRBV27 | CASSLFSGHYEQYF
TRBJ2-3 | TRBV3-1 | CASSQELGGTDTQYF
TRBJ1-2 | TRBV5-4 | CASSLVLAVDAGYGYTF
TRBJ1-5 | TRBV12-3/TRBV12-4 | CASSLAPGWLHF
TRBJ2-5 | TRBV5-1 | CASSLGTGMQETQYF
TRBJ1-4 | TRBV6-1 | CASSELPRRLLRNEKLFF
TRBJ2-7 | TRBV6-1 | CASSDLGVGYEQYF
TRBJ2-3 | TRBV6-5 | CASSYTSASPTQYF
TRBJ1-3 | TRBV7-9 | CASSLNTIYF
TRBJ2-1 | TRBV19 | CASSIGGGPLHNEQFF
TRBJ1-4 | TRBV4-1 | CASSQKDKLFF
TRBJ2-1 | TRBV7-6 | CASSSYLAGDGQFF
TRBJ1-1 | TRBV7-2 | CASSRNRGTEAFF
TRBJ1-5 | TRBV6-6 | CASTLDRAHQPQHF
TRBJ2-1 | TRBV7-6 | CASSREGNEQFF
TRBJ2-5 | TRBV28 | CASSLGGGGQETQYF
TRBJ2-6 | TRBV20-1 | CSANGVPGANVLTF
TRBJ2-1 | TRBV6-2/TRBV6-3 | CASGGLYNEQFF
TRBJ1-2 | TRBV4-1 | CASSRDRGTYGYTF
TRBJ1-1 | TRBV5-4 | CASRRAGWENTEAFF
TRBJ1-2 | TRBV6-1 | CASRDRTLSGYGYTF
TRBJ1-2 | TRBV6-1 | CASSLPSNYGYTF
TRBJ1-5 | TRBV19 | CASSQGNQPQHF
TRBJ1-1 | TRBV20-1 | CSARNGMNTEAFF
TRBJ2-1 | TRBV20-1 | CSALAGVGYNEQFF
TRBJ2-5 | TRBV7-9 | CASNYHPQGGETQYF
TRBJ2-7 | TRBV5-1 | CASSLGGGTLSQYF
TRBJ2-7 | TRBV28 | CASRDVTRYEQYF
TRBJ2-1 | TRBV5-4 | CASSSPRRPEEQFF
TRBJ2-5 | TRBV12-3/TRBV12-4 | CASSLGGGKAQYF
TRBJ2-3 | TRBV20-1 | CSAAVSGKRSTDTQYF
TRBJ2-4 | TRBV28 | CASSLAGAKNIQYF
TRBJ1-1 | TRBV20-1 | CSARTGTSANTEAFF
TRBJ2-7 | TRBV20-1 | CSAPLGLAGLRGEQYF
TRBJ2-6 | TRBV4-1 | CASSQGSAGGSGANVLTF
TRBJ2-1 | TRBV5-6 | CASSSRGVEFF
TRBJ2-5 | TRBV11-2 | CASSLAPVGETQYF
TRBJ1-4 | TRBV28 | CASSDSRALPPYEKLFF
TRBJ2-1 | TRBV30 | CAWSGSGRGSYNEQFF
TRBJ1-5 | TRBV9 | CASSAGRGNQPQHF
TRBJ2-3 | TRBV12-3/TRBV12-4 | CASSRTSAYTDTQYF
TRBJ2-7 | TRBV12-3/TRBV12-4 | CASRQTGDHEQYF
TRBJ2-1 | TRBV20-1 | CSARWTGTHNEQFF
TRBJ2-3 | TRBV6-5 | CASSYGQAPVTRQYF
TRBJ2-3 | TRBV18 | CASSLIMDTQYF
TRBJ1-4 | TRBV7-9 | CASSPGDGSNEKLFF
TRBJ2-1 | TRBV5-1 | CASSQGGLGNNEQFF
TRBJ2-3 | TRBV5-1 | CASSLGVHTDTQYF
TRBJ2-3 | TRBV28 | CASSRPASTDTQYF
TRBJ2-3 | TRBV12-3/TRBV12-4 | CASTPSGRGRLDTQYF
TRBJ2-4 | TRBV7-9 | CASSLGAKNIQYF
TRBJ2-7 | TRBV14 | CASSLSVGNEQYF